This TCR beta chain was identified during a study of blood T cell repertoires in COVID-19 (dated by TCRdb to about 2020). About the investigation overall: Collaborator samples came from the United States, Italy and Spain and covered acute and convalescent phases of COVID-19. The material from the prospective study consisted of cDNA or gDNA derived from T cells, B-cell-depleted T cells, or PBMCs. The dataset comprised deeply sampled blood TCRbeta repertoires from subjects exposed to, actively infected with, or recovered from COVID-19. The repertoires were released in a freely available public database intended as a resource for research on the immune response to SARS-CoV-2. The samples were drawn from two sources: the first 160 participants of the ongoing ImmuneRACE study, and over 950 subjects contributed by 6 global collaborators. Nearly every sample came with metadata listing a de-identified subject ID, COVID-19 status, age in years and sex. Where available, HLA class I and class II types were obtained from metadata supplied by the sample provider rather than from assay-based typing.

On the study overall, not on this receptor specifically: The quantity of clinical and demographic metadata differed by source and by participant and was supplied without curation.

The collaborating institutions used their own protocols to collect whole blood in K2EDTA tubes. Collaborator samples were shipped for TCRbeta analysis as frozen whole blood, isolated PBMCs, or DNA extracted from either sample type. The immunoSEQ Assay, a bias-controlled multiplex PCR, was used to amplify TCRbeta CDR3 regions from genomic DNA. On the authors' methods: The number of nucleated cells in each sample was estimated by amplification of reference gene primers within the assay. Sequence reads were collapsed and filtered to measure the absolute abundance of every unique TCRbeta CDR3 rearrangement. For each sample, productive Simpson clonality was calculated by taking the square root of Simpson's diversity index across productive rearrangements. In its TCRdb copy, this immuneACCESS table keeps in-frame sequences only and misses some clones. Where compared with another copy, unresolved V genes explain less than half of these, and the others have no known cause. That table is the source of V, J and clone size, and D and trimming were worked out from the DNA. The sample table shows some 150,000 clones, and about nine tenths are seen once. The ten largest account for 0.95% of the sample.

A note on this clone: It has no known antigen specificity. Per-nucleotide qualities are absent, and no much larger clonotype sits a single base away.

The sequence was obtained from a woman in her forties or fifties with acute or convalescent COVID-19. The source material was peripheral blood.

The CDR3 has the sequence CASSPPREGFAGELFF. The nucleotide sequence is given as TGTGCCAGCAGCCCCCCAAGGGAGGGCTTTGCCGGGGAGCTGTTTTTT. The chain uses TRBV4-2 and TRBJ2-2; 7 middle bases align to TRBD2. Looking up the germline V gene yields CDR1 LGHNA and CDR2 YNFKEQ. Trimming accounts for 4 bases at V and 6 bases at J, while the number of junction bases matched to no gene is 11. Its CDR3 holds 16 amino acids, cysteine through phenylalanine. The sequence is cut down to CDR3 DNA, 48 bases in frame from base 1.